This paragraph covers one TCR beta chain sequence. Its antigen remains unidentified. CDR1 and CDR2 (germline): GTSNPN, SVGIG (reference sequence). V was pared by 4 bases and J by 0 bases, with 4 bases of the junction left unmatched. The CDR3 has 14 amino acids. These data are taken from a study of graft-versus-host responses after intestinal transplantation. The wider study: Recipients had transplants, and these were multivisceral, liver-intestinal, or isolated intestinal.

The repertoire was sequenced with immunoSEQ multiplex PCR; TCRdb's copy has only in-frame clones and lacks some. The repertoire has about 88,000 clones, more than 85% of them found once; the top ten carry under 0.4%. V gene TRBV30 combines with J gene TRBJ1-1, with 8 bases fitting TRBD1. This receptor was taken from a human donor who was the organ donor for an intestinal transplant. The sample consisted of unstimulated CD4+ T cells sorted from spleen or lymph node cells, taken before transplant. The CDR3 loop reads CAWTGGSVNTEAFF. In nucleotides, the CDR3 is TGTGCCTGGACAGGGGGCTCGGTGAACACTGAAGCTTTCTTT. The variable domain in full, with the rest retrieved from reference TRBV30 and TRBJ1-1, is SQTIHQWPATLVQPVGSPLSLECTVEGTSNPNLYWYRQAAGRGLQLLFYSVGIGQISSEVPQNLSASRPQDRQFILSSKKLLLSDSGFYLCAWTGGSVNTEAFFGQGTRLTVV.